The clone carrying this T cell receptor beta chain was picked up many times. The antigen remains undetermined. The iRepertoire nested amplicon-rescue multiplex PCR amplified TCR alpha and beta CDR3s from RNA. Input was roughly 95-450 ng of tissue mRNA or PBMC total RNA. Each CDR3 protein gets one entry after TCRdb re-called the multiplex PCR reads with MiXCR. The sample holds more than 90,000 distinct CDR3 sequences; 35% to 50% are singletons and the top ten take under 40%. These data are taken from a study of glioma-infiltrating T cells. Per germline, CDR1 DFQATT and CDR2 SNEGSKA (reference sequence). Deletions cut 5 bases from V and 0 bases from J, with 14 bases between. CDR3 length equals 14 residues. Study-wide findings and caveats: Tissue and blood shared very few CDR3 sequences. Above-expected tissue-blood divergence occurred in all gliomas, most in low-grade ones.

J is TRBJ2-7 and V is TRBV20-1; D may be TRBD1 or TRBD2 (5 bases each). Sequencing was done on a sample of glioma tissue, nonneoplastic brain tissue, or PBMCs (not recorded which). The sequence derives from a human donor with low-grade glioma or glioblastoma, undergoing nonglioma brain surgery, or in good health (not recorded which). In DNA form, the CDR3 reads TGCAGTGCTGTAGGGACCGACAACTCCTACGAGCAGTACTTC. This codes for CSAVGTDNSYEQYF.